Below are 26 T cell receptor beta chains sequenced from a single sample in a study of shared clonotypes between healthy human individuals (dated by TCRdb to about 2020). The library came from the immunoSEQ multiplex PCR assay. TCRdb stores this immuneACCESS table with in-frame sequences only. Part of the clones is absent; in the studies checked, under half of the shortfall reflects unresolved V genes, and no reason is known for the rest. Here the sample has about 2,500,000 clones; 85% to 95% occur a single time. The ten largest make up roughly 0.13% of the sample. The sequenced material came from naive CD4+ T cells sorted from blood. The sample's cell subset or site, from its label and the paper: CD45RA+ positively selected. These receptors were obtained from a man aged 18-30 years in good health.

This clone turned up a few times. CDR3 in amino acids: CASSPVGDNSPLHF. The CDR3 DNA reads as TGTGCCAGCTCACCAGTGGGGGACAATTCACCCCTCCACTTT. The chain carries TRBV18 and TRBJ1-6; D is perhaps TRBD1 (5 bases). The CDR3 extends over 14 amino acids. V was trimmed by 2 bases and J by 7 bases, leaving 9 bases between them. The V gene's germline CDR1 is KGHSH and CDR2 LQKENI.

This clone was observed a single time. V usage is TRBV11-3 and J usage is TRBJ2-5; D call uncertain. Trimming removed 4 bases at V and 4 bases at J, with 19 bases between. The germline V gene encodes CDR1 SGHNT and CDR2 YENEEA. The CDR3 spans 16 residues. DNA of the CDR3: TGTGCCAGCAGCTCCTTCAAGGCGGCCTCGGGAGAGACCCAGTACTTC. It encodes CASSSFKAASGETQYF.

The V and J genes are TRBV30 and TRBJ2-3; possibly TRBD2 for D (5 bases). The CDR3 is 11 amino acids. The germline V gene encodes CDR1 GTSNPN and CDR2 SVGIG (reference sequence). Trimming left V 2 bases short and J 7 bases short, with 7 bases between. The CDR3 protein is CAWSIAYTQYF. The CDR3 nucleotides read TGTGCCTGGAGTATAGCGTATACGCAGTATTTT.

V usage is TRBV18 and J usage is TRBJ2-5, with D uncertain. CDR3 size: 14 residues. Germline CDR1 is KGHSH and CDR2 is LQKENI. V was clipped by 3 bases and J by 5 bases, with 13 bases between them. The CDR3 region is CASSPEELQETQYF. As DNA, the CDR3 is TGTGCCAGCTCACCCGAGGAACTACAGGAGACCCAGTACTTC.

The chain recombines TRBV5-1 with TRBJ1-4; possibly TRBD1 for D (6 bases). V lost 4 bases to trimming and J lost 8 bases, with 15 bases between them. Germline assignment: CDR1 SGHRS and CDR2 YFSETQ. This CDR3 spans 14 amino acids. The CDR3 DNA is TGCGCCAGCAGCGAACAGGGCATGGACGAAAAACTGTTTTTT. Its translation: CASSEQGMDEKLFF. Full variable domain (outside the CDR3, taken from reference TRBV5-1 and TRBJ1-4): KAGVTQTPRYLIKTRGQQVTLSCSPISGHRSVSWYQQTPGQGLQFLFEYFSETQRNKGNFPGRFSGRQFSNSRSEMNVSTLELGDSALYLCASSEQGMDEKLFFGSGTQLSVL.

The chain has TRBV27 and TRBJ1-4; 10 positions match TRBD1. CDR3 length equals 15 residues. Germline trimming cut 5 bases from V and 5 bases from J; bases unmatched to any gene: 5. CDR1 is MNHEY, CDR2 SMNVEV, per germline (reference sequence). The CDR3 DNA reads as TGTGCCAGCAGTCCCGGACAGGGGGGAAATGAAAAACTGTTTTTT. Translation: CASSPGQGGNEKLFF.

The J gene is TRBJ1-1, the V gene TRBV5-5; 8 nucleotides align to TRBD1. The V segment lost 0 bases and the J segment 5 bases; nucleotides outside the gene matches: 3. The CDR3 runs to 14 residues. Germline V CDR1 and CDR2: SGHKS, YYEKEE (reference sequence). The CDR3 coding sequence is TGTGCCAGCAGCTTGGGGACAGGGTTTACTGAAGCTTTCTTT. Its translation is CASSLGTGFTEAFF.

About this clone: Distinct nucleotide sequences in the sample also encode this CDR3. This chain joins TRBV6-5 and TRBJ2-7, with D tentatively TRBD1 (6 bases). Trimming stripped 0 bases from V and 3 bases from J, with 12 bases between. Germline V lookup: CDR1 MNHEY, CDR2 SVGAGI. This CDR3 region has 15 residues. The DNA for the CDR3 is TGTGCCAGCAGTTACTCTTCTACAGGGATCTACGAGCAGTACTTC. The encoded protein is CASSYSSTGIYEQYF.

This rearrangement joins TRBV6-5 to TRBJ1-6; 9 positions agree with TRBD1. The V segment lost 2 bases and the J segment 9 bases; nucleotides outside the gene matches: 2. Germline values: CDR1 MNHEY, CDR2 SVGAGI. The CDR3 totals 14 residues. CDR3 residues: CASSYGTGPSPLHF. The CDR3 DNA follows: TGTGCCAGCAGTTACGGGACAGGGCCTTCACCCCTCCACTTT.

The genes are TRBV6-1 and TRBJ1-6; TRBD1 might be the D (5 bases). CDR3 length: 13 amino acids. CDR1 and CDR2 (germline): MNHNS, SASEGT. V was shortened by 8 bases and J by 9 bases, with 14 bases between the two germline ends. CDR3 in amino acids: CASDPGKGSPLHF. CDR3 DNA: TGTGCCAGCGACCCAGGGAAGGGTTCACCCCTCCACTTT.

V and J are TRBV2 and TRBJ2-5; TRBD1 or TRBD2 may be the D gene (5 bases each). V lost 4 bases to trimming and J lost 4 bases, with 13 bases between them. Germline CDR1 is SNHLY and CDR2 is FYNNEI. CDR3 length equals 14 residues. The CDR3 DNA reads TGTGCCAGCAGTGGGGGGTCGGGGAGAGAGACCCAGTACTTC. Protein product: CASSGGSGRETQYF.

The CDR3 loop reads CASSSRTSGFPYEQYF. Written as DNA, the CDR3 is TGTGCCAGCAGTTCACGGACTAGCGGCTTCCCCTACGAGCAGTACTTC. The genes are TRBV27 and TRBJ2-7; 10 bases are a match to TRBD2. Germline loops: CDR1 MNHEY, CDR2 SMNVEV (reference sequence). The CDR3 totals 16 residues. V lost 4 bases to trimming and J lost 2 bases; unmatched junction nucleotides: 8.

The V call is TRBV11-3, the J call TRBJ2-3; D tentatively fits TRBD1 or TRBD2 (5 bases each). V lost 1 base and J lost 0, with 11 bases in between. CDR1 and CDR2 (germline): SGHNT, YENEEA. This CDR3 spans 16 amino acids. CDR3 DNA: TGTGCCAGCAGCTTAGCCGGGACGCTCAGCACAGATACGCAGTATTTT. It codes for CASSLAGTLSTDTQYF.

The chain joins TRBV7-4 to TRBJ1-5; the D gene is possibly TRBD1 (5 bases). CDR3 size: 14 residues. Trimming pared 3 bases from V and 3 bases from J, leaving 9 bases between. The germline gives CDR1 SGHVT, CDR2 SQSDAQ. The CDR3 coding sequence is TGTGCCAGCAGCTTCAGACAGACCAATCAGCCCCAGCATTTT. This encodes CASSFRQTNQPQHF.

The chain recombines TRBV7-8 with TRBJ1-4; the D is unclear. Trimming left V 0 bases short and J 8 bases short, with 10 bases between. This CDR3 has 14 residues. Germline CDR1 is SGHVS and CDR2 is FQNEAQ. The CDR3 DNA sequence: TGTGCCAGCAGCTTAGCCCGGACGGGCGAAAAACTGTTTTTT. Translated, it gives CASSLARTGEKLFF.

V is TRBV5-5 and J is TRBJ1-4; D ambiguous. Germline-derived CDR1 and CDR2 are SGHKS and YYEKEE (reference sequence). This CDR3 contains 16 residues. Between the trimmed V and J ends, which lost 3 bases and 2 bases, there was a span of 14 bases. CDR3 DNA: TGTGCCAGCAGCTCTGGGAGTTTCGGCACTAATGAAAAACTGTTTTTT. This encodes CASSSGSFGTNEKLFF.

This clone came up a few times. In the same sample, other DNA sequences code for this CDR3. The chain uses TRBV30 and TRBJ1-1; the D is unclear. The V gene lost 3 bases and the J gene lost 4 bases, with 6 bases spanning the gap. Per the germline V gene, CDR1 is GTSNPN and CDR2 is SVGIG (reference sequence). The CDR3 covers 11 residues. CDR3 sequence: CAWRSGTEAFF. The CDR3 DNA reads as TGTGCCTGGAGGTCAGGCACTGAAGCTTTCTTT.

The chain couples TRBV9 to TRBJ1-2, with D possibly being TRBD1 (5 bases). The CDR3 runs 18 residues. Germline V gene sequence: CDR1 SGDLS, CDR2 YYNGEE. V lost 0 bases and J lost 4, with 22 bases in between. The CDR3 reads CASSVGVASETAFYGYTF. CDR3 nucleotides: TGTGCCAGCAGCGTAGGCGTGGCGAGTGAGACAGCTTTCTATGGCTACACCTTC.

This clone has more than one count but fewer than ten. This chain joins TRBV6-6 and TRBJ1-5; TRBD1 is a possible D gene (6 bases). Trimming pared 5 bases from V and 6 bases from J, leaving 14 bases between. The CDR3 is 14 residues long. Looked up from germline, CDR1 is MNHNY and CDR2 is SVGAGI (reference sequence). CDR3 coding DNA: TGTGCCAGCAGTGACCCAGGGGTGGGTCAGCCCCAGCATTTT. Translation gives CASSDPGVGQPQHF.

This clone was counted between two and nine times. The rearrangement uses TRBV5-1 and TRBJ1-1, with 7 bases fitting TRBD1. Germline CDR1 and CDR2: SGHRS and YFSETQ. This CDR3 has 13 amino acids. V trimming: 4 bases; J trimming: 8 bases; junction bases outside the gene matches: 8. CDR3 region: CASSLRQGSEAFF. The CDR3 DNA reads as TGCGCCAGCAGCCTGAGACAGGGTTCCGAAGCTTTCTTT.

J is TRBJ2-3 and V is TRBV19, with 9 bases that match TRBD1. CDR3 length: 15 amino acids. The V gene end was trimmed by 7 bases and the J gene end by 2 bases; junction bases not matched to a gene: 7. Germline V lookup: CDR1 LNHDA, CDR2 SQIVND (reference sequence). The CDR3 sequence is CASTSGTGITDTQYF. The CDR3 DNA is TGTGCCAGTACTTCCGGGACAGGGATCACAGATACGCAGTATTTT. Full variable domain (outside the CDR3, taken from reference TRBV19 and TRBJ2-3): DGGITQSPKYLFRKEGQNVTLSCEQNLNHDAMYWYRQDPGQGLRLIYYSQIVNDFQKGDIAEGYSVSREKKESFPLTVTSAQKNPTAFYLCASTSGTGITDTQYFGPGTRLTVL.

The CDR3 sequence is CASTEKWGSQNTGELFF. DNA for the CDR3: TGTGCCAGCACCGAGAAGTGGGGCAGCCAAAACACCGGGGAGCTGTTTTTT. The chain uses TRBV5-8 and TRBJ2-2, with a possible D match to TRBD1 (5 bases). V was cut by 6 bases and J by 2 bases, with 20 bases left in between. CDR3 size: 17 residues. Germline CDR1 SGHTS, CDR2 YDEGEE.

In regard to this clone: This specimen includes other DNA sequences encoding the same CDR3. The J gene is TRBJ1-2, the V gene TRBV18; a possible D gene is TRBD1 (5 bases). The V and J ends lost 2 bases and 3 bases respectively, with 7 bases between them. The CDR3 is 13 residues long. Looked up from germline, CDR1 is KGHSH and CDR2 is LQKENI. CDR3 sequence: CASSPGADYGYTF. CDR3 sequence (DNA): TGTGCCAGCTCACCAGGGGCCGACTATGGCTACACCTTC.

The chain has TRBV6-1 and TRBJ2-7; TRBD2 matches at 7 bases. The CDR3 is 12 residues long. After removal of 9 bases from V and 2 bases from J, the junction contained 4 bases not matched to a gene. Looked up from germline, CDR1 is MNHNS and CDR2 is SASEGT. The chain's CDR3 is CASTGGTYEQYF. The CDR3 DNA reads as TGTGCCAGTACGGGGGGAACCTACGAGCAGTACTTC.

The chain is built from TRBV2 and TRBJ1-1; 9 nucleotides match TRBD1. Germline CDR1 is SNHLY and CDR2 is FYNNEI. The CDR3 totals 16 residues. The J segment lost 3 bases and the V segment lost 9 bases, leaving 14 bases of the junction unmatched. The CDR3 spells CARTVPGTGSDTEAFF. DNA for the CDR3: TGTGCCAGAACCGTCCCAGGGACAGGGTCGGACACTGAAGCTTTCTTT.

J is TRBJ2-1 and V is TRBV28; 8 nucleotides line up with TRBD2. J lost 0 bases, V lost 7 bases, and 5 bases had no gene match. Germline V gives CDR1 MDHEN, CDR2 SYDVKM. This CDR3 region has 15 residues. In DNA form, the CDR3 reads TGTGCCAGCATAAGGAGCGGGGGCTCCTACAATGAGCAGTTCTTC. As protein: CASIRSGGSYNEQFF.